This T cell receptor (beta chain) was profiled in a study of T cell responses to AZD1222 COVID-19 vaccine. Study outcomes and limitations: Targets within unmutated variant regions were reportedly found for nearly half of spike-specific TCRs. Spike-specific TCR depth and breadth grew after two AZD1222 doses.

Sequenced by immunoSEQ multiplex PCR; TCRdb stores in-frame clones only, minus some. The sample holds under 140,000 clones, roughly 93% seen once. With regard to this clone: Its target is not known.

Germline V lookup: CDR1 SQVTM, CDR2 ANQGSEA. Germline trimming cut 6 bases from V and 8 bases from J; bases unmatched to any gene: 21. The length of the CDR3 is 18 residues. This receptor was identified in an adult who received the AZD1222 COVID-19 vaccine. V usage is TRBV29-1 and J usage is TRBJ2-1; TRBD2 agrees at 11 bases. This sample comprised peripheral blood, obtained 28 days after the second AZD1222 dose. The DNA for the CDR3 is TGCAGCGTGAATGGGGTACTAGCGGGGGCCATGAGATGGGATGAGCAGTTCTTC. Its translation is CSVNGVLAGAMRWDEQFF.